This T cell receptor beta chain was recorded in a study of control samples from healthy donors and cancer patients. Produced via immunoSEQ multiplex PCR; TCRdb's table is partial and in-frame only. The sample includes 400,000 to 450,000 clones, more than 80% of them seen just once. The ends lost 1 base at V and 5 bases at J; junction bases unmatched: 4. The CDR3 covers 14 residues. Germline CDR1 is LGHDT and CDR2 is YNNKEL (reference sequence). The sample comprised PBMCs. The TCR originated in a middle-aged man with head and neck cancer. This rearrangement joins TRBV3-1 (or the pseudogene TRBV3-2) to TRBJ2-7; 8 bases are a match to TRBD1. CDR3 DNA: TGTGCCAGCAGCCAAGGGCAGGGGGCTGACGAGCAGTACTTC. This encodes CASSQGQGADEQYF.